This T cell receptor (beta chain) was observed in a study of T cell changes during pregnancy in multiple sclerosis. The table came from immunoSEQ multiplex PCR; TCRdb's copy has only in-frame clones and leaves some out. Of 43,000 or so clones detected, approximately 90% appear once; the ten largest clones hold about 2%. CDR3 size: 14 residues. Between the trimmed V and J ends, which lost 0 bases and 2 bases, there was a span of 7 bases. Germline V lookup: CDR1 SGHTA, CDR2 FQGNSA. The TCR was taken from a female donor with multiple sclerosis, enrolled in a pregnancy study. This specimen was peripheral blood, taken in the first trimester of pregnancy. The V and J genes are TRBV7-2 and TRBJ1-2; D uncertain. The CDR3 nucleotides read TGTGCCAGCAGCTTAGCGACACCAAACTATGGCTACACCTTC. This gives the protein CASSLATPNYGYTF.